This T cell receptor beta chain appears in the sequencing data of a study of T cells in Graves' hyperthyroidism and ophthalmopathy. TCR beta CDR3 regions were amplified from RNA. First-round RT-PCR of the TCR CDR3 relied on the HTBI primer set. TCRdb used MiXCR to reprocess the multiplex PCR reads, holding one entry per CDR3 protein. The profile shows about 330,000 distinct CDR3 sequences, about an eighth of them singletons. The authors obtained PBMCs from 10 ml of fresh peripheral blood. Germline-derived CDR1 and CDR2 are SEHNR and FQNEAQ (reference sequence). J lost 4 bases, V lost 4 bases, and 10 bases had no gene match. The CDR3 totals 18 residues. This clonotype came up many times.

The V call is TRBV7-9, the J call TRBJ2-2; TRBD1 aligns across 12 bases. The source material was blood. This clonotype was obtained from a middle-aged woman with Graves' ophthalmopathy. In nucleotides, the CDR3 is TGTGCCAGCAGCTCTCCCGCGGGACAGGGGGCTGTCACCGGGGAGCTGTTTTTT. Translated: CASSSPAGQGAVTGELFF.